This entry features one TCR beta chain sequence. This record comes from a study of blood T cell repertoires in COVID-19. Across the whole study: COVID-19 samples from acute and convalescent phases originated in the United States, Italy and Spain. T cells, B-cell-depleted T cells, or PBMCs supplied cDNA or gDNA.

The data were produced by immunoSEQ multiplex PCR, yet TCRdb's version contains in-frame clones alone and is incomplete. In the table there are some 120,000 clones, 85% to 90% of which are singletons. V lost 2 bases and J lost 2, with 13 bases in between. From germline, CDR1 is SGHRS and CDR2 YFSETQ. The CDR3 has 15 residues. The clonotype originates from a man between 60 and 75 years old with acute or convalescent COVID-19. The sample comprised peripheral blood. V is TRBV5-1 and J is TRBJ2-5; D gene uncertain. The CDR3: CASSLTGVRQETQYF. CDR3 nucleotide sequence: TGCGCCAGCAGCTTAACCGGCGTGAGGCAAGAGACCCAGTACTTC.